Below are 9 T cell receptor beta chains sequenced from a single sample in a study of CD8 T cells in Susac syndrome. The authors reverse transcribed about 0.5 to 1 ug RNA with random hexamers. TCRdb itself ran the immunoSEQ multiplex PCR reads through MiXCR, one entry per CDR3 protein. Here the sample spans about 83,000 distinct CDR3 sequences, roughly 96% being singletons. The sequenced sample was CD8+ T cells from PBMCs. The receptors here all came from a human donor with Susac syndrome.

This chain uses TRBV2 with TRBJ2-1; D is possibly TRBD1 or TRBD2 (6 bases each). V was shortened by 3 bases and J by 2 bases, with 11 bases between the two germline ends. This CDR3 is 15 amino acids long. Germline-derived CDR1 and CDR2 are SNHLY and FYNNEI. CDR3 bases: TGTGCCAGCAGTGAGGACGGGGGCCCCTACAATGAGCAGTTCTTC. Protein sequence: CASSEDGGPYNEQFF.

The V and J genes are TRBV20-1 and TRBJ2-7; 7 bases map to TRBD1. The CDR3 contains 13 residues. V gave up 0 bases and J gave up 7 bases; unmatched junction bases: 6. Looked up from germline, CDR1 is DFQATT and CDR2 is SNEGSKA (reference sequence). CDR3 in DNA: TGCAGTGCTAGAGATTTACAGGGGTGGGAGCAGTACTTC. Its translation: CSARDLQGWEQYF.

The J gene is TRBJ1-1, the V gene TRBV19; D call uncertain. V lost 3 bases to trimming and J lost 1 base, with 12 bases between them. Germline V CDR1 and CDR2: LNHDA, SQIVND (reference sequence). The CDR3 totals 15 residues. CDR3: CASSIMLFGNTEAFF. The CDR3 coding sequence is TGTGCCAGTAGTATCATGTTATTTGGGAACACTGAAGCTTTCTTT.

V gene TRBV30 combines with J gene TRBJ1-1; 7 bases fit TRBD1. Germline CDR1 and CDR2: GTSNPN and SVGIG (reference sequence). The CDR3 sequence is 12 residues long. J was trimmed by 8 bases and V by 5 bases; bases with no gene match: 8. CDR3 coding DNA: TGTGCCTGGGACAGGGATGGGTCGGAAGCTTTCTTT. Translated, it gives CAWDRDGSEAFF. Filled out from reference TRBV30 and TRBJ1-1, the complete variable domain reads SQTIHQWPATLVQPVGSPLSLECTVEGTSNPNLYWYRQAAGRGLQLLFYSVGIGQISSEVPQNLSASRPQDRQFILSSKKLLLSDSGFYLCAWDRDGSEAFFGQGTRLTVV.

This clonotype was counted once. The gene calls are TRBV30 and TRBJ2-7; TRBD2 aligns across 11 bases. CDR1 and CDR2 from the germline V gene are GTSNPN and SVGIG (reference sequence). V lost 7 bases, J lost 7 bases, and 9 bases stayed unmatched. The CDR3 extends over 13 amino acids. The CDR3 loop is CASLAGGTGEQYF. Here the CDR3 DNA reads TGTGCCTCGCTAGCGGGAGGTACCGGTGAGCAGTACTTC.

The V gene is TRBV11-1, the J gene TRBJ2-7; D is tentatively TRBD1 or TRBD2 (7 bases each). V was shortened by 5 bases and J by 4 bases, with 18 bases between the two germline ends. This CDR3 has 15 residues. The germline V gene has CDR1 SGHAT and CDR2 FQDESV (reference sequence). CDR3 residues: CASSPVGGTAYEQYF. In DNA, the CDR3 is TGTGCCAGCAGCCCCGTCGGGGGGACAGCTTACGAGCAGTACTTC.

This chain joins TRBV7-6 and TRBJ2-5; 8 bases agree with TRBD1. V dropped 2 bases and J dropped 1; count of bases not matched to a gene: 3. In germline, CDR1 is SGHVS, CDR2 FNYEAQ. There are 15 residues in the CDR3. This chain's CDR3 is CASSLYTGGQETQYF. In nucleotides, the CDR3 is TGTGCCAGCAGCTTATACACAGGGGGCCAAGAGACCCAGTACTTC. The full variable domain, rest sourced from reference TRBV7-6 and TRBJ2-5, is GAGVSQSPRYKVTKRGQDVALRCDPISGHVSLYWYRQALGQGPEFLTYFNYEAQQDKSGLPNDRFSAERPEGSISTLTIQRTEQRDSAMYRCASSLYTGGQETQYFGPGTRLLVL.

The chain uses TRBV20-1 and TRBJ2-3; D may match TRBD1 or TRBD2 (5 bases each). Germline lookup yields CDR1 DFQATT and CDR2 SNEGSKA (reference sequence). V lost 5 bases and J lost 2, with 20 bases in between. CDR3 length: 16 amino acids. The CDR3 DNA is TGCAGTGCTTACCTTGAGTTCGGGGCGTCCACAGATACGCAGTATTTT. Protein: CSAYLEFGASTDTQYF.

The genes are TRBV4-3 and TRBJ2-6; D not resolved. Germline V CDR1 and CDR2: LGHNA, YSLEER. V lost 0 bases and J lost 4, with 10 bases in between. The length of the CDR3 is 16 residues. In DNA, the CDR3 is TGCGCCAGCAGCCAAGATCGCGCGCTAGGGGCCAACGTCCTGACTTTC. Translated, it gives CASSQDRALGANVLTF.